Below, 22 T cell receptor beta chains from the same sample are listed, as sequenced in a study of regulatory T cells in long-lasting Graves disease. Building of the TCR beta libraries involved iRepertoire HTBI primers and Arm-PCR of CDR3 regions. TCRdb reprocessed the multiplex PCR reads via MiXCR and lists one record per CDR3 protein. The table shows 350,000 to 450,000 distinct CDR3 sequences, with roughly 20% occurring only once. Time point in this sample: persistent/refractory GD, antithyroid drugs over 5 years with positive TRAb. PBMC-derived RNA was used for the TCR library. The sample consisted of peripheral blood mononuclear cells (PBMCs), taken when the disease was refractory, from a patient treated with antithyroid drugs. Every receptor here comes from a female donor with Graves disease.

The sample holds many counts of this clonotype. The chain employs TRBV2 and TRBJ1-2; TRBD1 matches 7 bases. V lost 7 bases, J lost 5 bases, and 13 bases stayed unmatched. Germline V gene data show CDR1 as SNHLY and CDR2 as FYNNEI. The CDR3 has 15 amino acids. As DNA, the CDR3 is TGTGCCAGCAATCCAGATTCCGGGACAGATTATGGCTACACCTTC. Its translation: CASNPDSGTDYGYTF.

The genes are TRBV6-2 or TRBV6-3 and TRBJ1-2; D remains ambiguous. The V end lost 2 bases, the J end lost 8 bases, and 12 bases lay between the germline ends. This CDR3 contains 13 residues. From germline, CDR1 is MNHEY and CDR2 SVGEGT. CDR3 nucleotide sequence: TGTGCCAGCAGTTACCTGTTAACCCAAGGCTACACCTTC. Protein product: CASSYLLTQGYTF.

Ten or more counts support this clonotype. This chain joins TRBV6-1 and TRBJ2-7, with D possibly matching TRBD2 (6 bases). CDR1 MNHNS and CDR2 SASEGT come from the germline V gene. Trimming cost V 2 bases and J 3 bases, with 14 bases left between them. The CDR3 is 15 residues long. The CDR3 DNA sequence: TGTGCCAGCAGTGAATCGAGTAGCGGAATCTACGAGCAGTACTTC. Translated: CASSESSSGIYEQYF.

The chain has TRBV10-2 and TRBJ1-6; no definite D call. This CDR3 is built from 16 residues. The germline CDR1 and CDR2 sequences are WSHSY and SAAADI. The ends were cut back, 3 bases at V and 7 bases at J, with 16 bases in the middle. The chain's CDR3 is CASSEGFGSANSPLHF. CDR3 in DNA: TGCGCCAGCAGTGAAGGATTCGGCAGCGCCAATTCACCCCTCCACTTT.

The rearrangement joins TRBV19 to TRBJ1-5; D possibly corresponds to TRBD1 (5 bases). CDR1 and CDR2 (germline): LNHDA, SQIVND (reference sequence). This CDR3 has 19 amino acids. V was pared by 5 bases and J by 2 bases, with 25 bases between. The CDR3 DNA sequence: TGTGCCAGTAGTCCCCCCTATCAGGGTCAAATGATCGGCAATCAGCCCCAGCATTTT. Amino acids: CASSPPYQGQMIGNQPQHF.

This clonotype came up a few times. CDR3 in DNA: TGTGCCTGGAGTGGGCCAAACACTGAAGCTTTCTTT. Its protein product is CAWSGPNTEAFF. The chain employs TRBV30 and TRBJ1-1; D uncertain. Trimming took 1 base from V and 2 from J, leaving 5 bases between them. CDR1 is GTSNPN and CDR2 is SVGIG in the germline V gene (reference sequence). The CDR3 contains 12 residues.

The chain uses TRBV20-1 and TRBJ1-5; a weak D match, TRBD1 (6 bases). Germline CDR1 reads DFQATT; CDR2 reads SNEGSKA (reference sequence). V was cut by 6 bases and J by 4 bases, with 13 bases left in between. This CDR3 is built from 13 residues. CDR3 nucleotide sequence: TGCAGTGCCGGGGGCAGAGCGAATCAGCCCCAGCATTTT. It encodes CSAGGRANQPQHF.

J is TRBJ2-2 and V is TRBV10-1; D is unresolved. Per the germline V gene, CDR1 is WNHNN and CDR2 is SYGVQD (reference sequence). This CDR3 contains 13 residues. V was shortened by 9 bases and J by 10 bases, with 18 bases between the two germline ends. The CDR3 DNA sequence: TGCGCCAGTAACTCGAGGCCCGATGAGGAGCTGTTTTTT. This encodes CASNSRPDEELFF.

This chain links TRBV9 with TRBJ2-6, with D uncertain. The CDR3 is 17 residues long. The V and J ends lost 0 bases and 4 bases respectively, with 14 bases between them. Germline CDR1 is SGDLS and CDR2 is YYNGEE. The CDR3 here is CASSVAVTHAGANVLTF. For the CDR3, the DNA is TGTGCCAGCAGCGTAGCTGTAACTCACGCCGGGGCCAACGTCCTGACTTTC.

Many counts were recorded for this clonotype. This chain joins TRBV6-5 and TRBJ2-7, with TRBD1 matching over 8 bases. Trimming removed 0 bases from V and 2 bases from J; junction bases left unmatched: 6. From germline, CDR1 is MNHEY and CDR2 SVGAGI. There are 16 residues in the CDR3. The CDR3 sequence is CASSYSRAGGTYEQYF. In DNA, the CDR3 is TGTGCCAGCAGTTACTCCCGAGCAGGGGGCACCTACGAGCAGTACTTC.

This clonotype was counted between two and nine times. The J gene is TRBJ1-5, the V gene TRBV30, with a weak D call TRBD1 (5 bases). The germline V gene encodes CDR1 GTSNPN and CDR2 SVGIG (reference sequence). Trimming left V 1 base short and J 4 bases short, with 8 bases between. The CDR3 extends over 13 amino acids. Here the CDR3 DNA reads TGTGCCTGGAGTGGGGGACCTAATCAGCCCCAGCATTTT. This encodes CAWSGGPNQPQHF.

The CDR3 DNA follows: TGTGCCAGCAGCTTCGGACAGGGGGCTAAGCCCCAGCATTTT. The encoded protein is CASSFGQGAKPQHF. The chain uses TRBV11-2 and TRBJ1-5, with TRBD1 matching over 11 bases. The CDR3 length is 14 residues. Germline loops: CDR1 SGHAT, CDR2 FQNNGV. After removal of 3 bases from V and 8 bases from J, the junction contained 3 bases not matched to a gene.

The chain combines TRBV11-1 with TRBJ2-6; unclear D gene. There are 18 residues in the CDR3. The V end was cut by 3 bases, the J end by 0 bases, with 15 bases between. Germline loops: CDR1 SGHAT, CDR2 FQDESV (reference sequence). Here the CDR3 DNA reads TGTGCCAGCAGCTTGGTCGACATAAAGAGCTCTGGGGCCAACGTCCTGACTTTC. This gives the protein CASSLVDIKSSGANVLTF.

The chain combines TRBV10-3 with TRBJ1-5; no firm D call. The ends were cut back, 0 bases at V and 7 bases at J, with 16 bases in the middle. The germline gives CDR1 ENHRY, CDR2 SYGVKD. The CDR3 length is 16 residues. In nucleotides, the CDR3 is TGTGCCATCAGTGAGTCGGGCGGGGTTCTTCGGCAGCCCCAGCATTTT. Translating it yields CAISESGGVLRQPQHF.

The CDR3 loop is CASSLVPHSGTDTQYF. The CDR3 bases are TGTGCCAGCAGCTTAGTCCCACACTCGGGCACAGATACGCAGTATTTT. The V gene is TRBV7-2, the J gene TRBJ2-3; D not resolved. The ends were cut back, 1 base at V and 1 base at J, with 12 bases in the middle. From germline, CDR1 is SGHTA and CDR2 FQGNSA. The CDR3 runs 16 residues. The whole variable domain, remainder taken from reference TRBV7-2 and TRBJ2-3, is GAGVSQSPSNKVTEKGKDVELRCDPISGHTALYWYRQSLGQGLEFLIYFQGNSAPDKSGLPSDRFSAERTGGSVSTLTIQRTQQEDSAVYLCASSLVPHSGTDTQYFGPGTRLTVL.

The chain uses TRBV4-3 and TRBJ2-2; no clear D. CDR1 is LGHNA and CDR2 is YSLEER in the germline V gene. The V end lost 1 base, the J end lost 2 bases, and 14 bases lay between the germline ends. This CDR3 contains 17 residues. CDR3 region: CASSQGPRTGNTGELFF. The CDR3, as DNA: TGCGCCAGCAGCCAAGGGCCTCGGACGGGTAACACCGGGGAGCTGTTTTTT.

The V gene is TRBV6-1, the J gene TRBJ1-3, with unresolved D. The germline V and J ends were trimmed by 8 bases and 2 bases, with 10 bases remaining between them. The CDR3 loop spans 13 amino acids. Germline assignment: CDR1 MNHNS and CDR2 SASEGT. CDR3 in amino acids: CASSAGTGNTIYF. Written as DNA, the CDR3 is TGTGCCAGCTCAGCCGGGACTGGAAACACCATATATTTT.

The rearrangement uses TRBV6-2 or TRBV6-3 and TRBJ2-7, with 14 bases matching TRBD2. The germline V gene encodes CDR1 MNHEY and CDR2 SVGEGT. The trim removed 5 bases at V and 0 bases at J, leaving 6 bases unmatched. The CDR3 sequence is 17 residues long. As DNA, the CDR3 is TGTGCCAGCAGTCCTAGGACTAGCGGGAGGAGCTCCTACGAGCAGTACTTC. The encoded protein is CASSPRTSGRSSYEQYF.

This clonotype was counted between two and nine times. CDR3 DNA: TGCGCCAGCAGCCAAGCCGGGACAGGGCTCGCCGGTCAGCCCCAGCATTTT. Translated: CASSQAGTGLAGQPQHF. The V and J genes are TRBV4-1 and TRBJ1-5; 9 nucleotides agree with TRBD1. V lost 1 base to trimming and J lost 6 bases; unmatched junction nucleotides: 10. CDR1 and CDR2 (germline): MGHRA, YSYEKL. The CDR3 loop spans 17 amino acids.

The chain couples TRBV11-2 to TRBJ2-3; a weak D match, TRBD2 (6 bases). The length of the CDR3 is 18 residues. Germline loops: CDR1 SGHAT, CDR2 FQNNGV. With 1 base removed from V and 1 base from J, the gap between germline ends came to 18 bases. CDR3 in DNA: TGTGCCAGCAGCTTAGCCATGTCCCGGGACTCCCGCACAGATACGCAGTATTTT. Amino acid sequence: CASSLAMSRDSRTDTQYF.

The chain employs TRBV7-9 and TRBJ2-6; D is perhaps TRBD2 (6 bases). Germline V lookup: CDR1 SEHNR, CDR2 FQNEAQ (reference sequence). The CDR3 covers 18 residues. V lost 4 bases and J lost 0, with 16 bases in between. The CDR3 region is CASSSLPGLLSGANVLTF. The CDR3, as DNA: TGTGCCAGCAGCTCCCTTCCGGGACTTCTCTCTGGGGCCAACGTCCTGACTTTC.

V and J are TRBV30 and TRBJ2-5; D ambiguous. The germline CDR1 and CDR2 sequences are GTSNPN and SVGIG (reference sequence). Trimming took off 4 bases at V and 7 bases at J, with 13 bases between the two ends. This CDR3 has 12 amino acids. CDR3 residues: CAWNGSPATQYF. The CDR3 DNA reads TGTGCCTGGAACGGCTCTCCCGCGACCCAGTACTTC.